The rows below give T cell receptor beta chains drawn from one sample of a study of CD8+CD57+ T cells in acquired aplastic anemia. TCRdb ran MiXCR on the reads and lists one entry per CDR3 protein. The repertoire holds some 190,000 distinct CDR3 sequences, with about half as singletons. Specimen: sorted CD4+, CD8+, or CD8+CD57+ T cells (not recorded which) from PBMCs. The receptor set was obtained from a human donor in good health. Both conserved end residues are part of each CDR3. The D gene is left open where the match is weak. Clone sizes are given selectively: once, few, many, or a class where the clone is expanded.

V gene	J gene	clone size	D gene	CDR3 protein	CDR3 DNA
TRBV28	TRBJ1-5	few	TRBD1	CASSIRQGALGNQPQHF	TGTGCCAGCAGCATCAGACAGGGGGCTTTGGGCAATCAGCCCCAGCATTTT
TRBV24-1	TRBJ2-2	many	TRBD1	CATSGTGGRSGELFF	TGTGCCACCAGCGGGACAGGGGGCAGGTCCGGGGAGCTGTTTTTT
TRBV14	TRBJ2-3	NA	NA	CASSQATGSDTQYF	TGTGCCAGCAGCCAGGCAACAGGGTCAGATACGCAGTATTTT
TRBV9	TRBJ1-2	NA	TRBD1	CASVDRVNGYTF	TGTGCCAGCGTGGACAGGGTTAATGGCTACACCTTC
TRBV15	TRBJ2-3	many	NA	CATSRDSAGTDTQYF	TGTGCCACCAGCAGAGATTCCGCGGGAACGGATACGCAGTATTTT
TRBV6-5	TRBJ2-5	NA	TRBD1	CASSNRGIGETQYF	TGTGCCAGCAGTAACAGGGGGATCGGGGAGACCCAGTACTTC
TRBV19	TRBJ2-7	NA	NA	CASSINGESAEQYF	TGTGCCAGTAGTATTAACGGGGAATCGGCCGAGCAGTACTTC
TRBV6-4	TRBJ2-1	NA	NA	CASSDRQPKRTDNEQFF	TGTGCCAGCAGTGACAGACAGCCCAAACGAACAGACAATGAGCAGTTCTTC
TRBV12-3/TRBV12-4	TRBJ2-7	many	NA	CASGKGFNSYEQYF	TGTGCCAGCGGAAAGGGTTTTAATTCCTACGAGCAGTACTTC
TRBV4-1	TRBJ2-1	NA	TRBD2	CASSQELYTSGNNEQFF	TGCGCCAGCAGCCAAGAGCTGTACACTAGCGGAAACAATGAGCAGTTCTTC
TRBV20-1	TRBJ2-3	few	NA	CSALQGTDTQYF	TGCAGTGCTCTCCAGGGGACAGATACGCAGTATTTT
TRBV10-3	TRBJ2-7	many	NA	CAISERGFEQYF	TGTGCCATCAGTGAACGTGGGTTCGAGCAGTACTTC
TRBV20-1	TRBJ2-1	NA	TRBD2	CSARRLAELNEQFF	TGCAGTGCTAGAAGACTAGCGGAATTAAATGAGCAGTTCTTC
TRBV7-8	TRBJ2-7	few	NA	CASSLGQTTSEQYF	TGTGCCAGCAGCTTAGGACAGACCACGAGCGAGCAGTACTTC
TRBV29-1	TRBJ2-4	NA	NA	CSVEVAAKNIQYF	TGCAGCGTTGAGGTTGCAGCCAAAAACATTCAGTACTTC
TRBV24-1	TRBJ2-3	many	NA	CATTSGDTQYF	TGTGCCACCACATCCGGGGATACGCAGTATTTT
TRBV18	TRBJ1-1	NA	NA	CASSPGQINTEAFF	TGTGCCAGCTCACCTGGACAGATCAACACTGAAGCTTTCTTT
TRBV6-1	TRBJ2-3	NA	TRBD1	CASSKLRTGSSTDTQYF	TGTGCCAGCAGTAAACTAAGGACAGGTTCGTCCACAGATACGCAGTATTTT
TRBV7-6	TRBJ1-2	NA	TRBD1	CASSPGQGPSRGYTF	TGTGCCAGCAGTCCCGGACAGGGCCCATCGCGTGGCTACACCTTC
TRBV19	TRBJ2-1	many	NA	CASSMWNEQFF	TGTGCCAGTAGTATGTGGAATGAGCAGTTCTTC
TRBV5-1	TRBJ2-7	NA	NA	CASSGRGFHEQYF	TGCGCCAGCAGCGGACGGGGGTTTCACGAGCAGTACTTC
TRBV7-9	TRBJ1-1	NA	NA	CASSRALNTEAFF	TGTGCCAGCAGCCGTGCCCTGAACACTGAAGCTTTCTTT
TRBV7-9	TRBJ1-2	few	NA	CAGGGGYGYTF	TGTGCCGGTGGGGGCGGCTATGGCTACACCTTC
TRBV5-1	TRBJ2-7	NA	TRBD2	CASSWPRLAGAGVNEQYF	TGCGCCAGCAGCTGGCCGCGACTAGCGGGAGCAGGGGTGAATGAGCAGTACTTC
TRBV7-3	TRBJ2-6	NA	NA	CASSSEGGAAGANVLTF	TGTGCCAGCAGCTCCGAAGGGGGGGCTGCTGGGGCCAACGTCCTGACTTTC
TRBV20-1	TRBJ2-7	NA	TRBD1	CSASGQGEQYF	TGCAGTGCTAGTGGACAGGGCGAGCAGTACTTC
TRBV20-1	TRBJ1-2	few	TRBD1	CSANDRVYGYTF	TGCAGTGCTAACGACAGGGTTTATGGCTACACCTTC
TRBV9	TRBJ2-1	NA	TRBD2	CATQGLAGVSYNEQFF	TGTGCCACTCAGGGACTAGCGGGAGTATCCTACAATGAGCAGTTCTTC
TRBV5-4	TRBJ2-7	many	NA	CASSPSSFSSYEQYF	TGTGCCAGCAGCCCCTCTAGCTTTTCCTCCTACGAGCAGTACTTC
TRBV12-3/TRBV12-4	TRBJ1-2	NA	TRBD1	CASSLGQGVEGYGYTF	TGTGCCAGCAGTTTAGGTCAGGGGGTGGAGGGCTATGGCTACACCTTC
TRBV20-1	TRBJ2-2	few	NA	CSAPQTHGELFF	TGCAGTGCTCCACAGACCCACGGGGAGCTGTTTTTT
TRBV5-5	TRBJ2-3	NA	NA	CASSRGDATDTQYF	TGCGCCAGCAGCCGCGGGGATGCGACAGATACGCAGTATTTT
TRBV2	TRBJ1-4	NA	NA	CASSEAPLQGEKLFF	TGTGCCAGCAGTGAAGCGCCGCTTCAGGGGGAAAAACTGTTTTTT
TRBV25-1	TRBJ1-2	few	TRBD1	CASLGQGGGYTF	TGTGCCAGCCTAGGACAGGGCGGAGGCTACACCTTC
TRBV6-1	TRBJ1-4	NA	NA	CACRRDVLNEKLFF	TGTGCCTGCCGTCGAGACGTCCTTAATGAAAAACTGTTTTTT
TRBV7-9	TRBJ1-4	many	NA	CASSLGRAANEKLFF	TGTGCCAGCAGCTTAGGACGGGCAGCTAATGAAAAACTGTTTTTT
TRBV29-1	TRBJ1-2	NA	NA	CSPNLDRGYTF	TGCAGCCCGAACCTCGATCGCGGCTACACCTTC
TRBV5-8	TRBJ1-2	NA	TRBD1	CASSLGQGAGGYTF	TGTGCCAGCAGCTTGGGACAGGGGGCTGGTGGCTACACCTTC
TRBV7-9	TRBJ2-7	few	TRBD1	CASAGTGIYEQYF	TGTGCCAGCGCCGGGACAGGGATCTACGAGCAGTACTTC
TRBV2	TRBJ1-5	NA	NA	CASSELTVEEPQHF	TGTGCCAGCAGTGAGCTAACGGTGGAAGAGCCCCAGCATTTT
TRBV7-9	TRBJ2-7	NA	NA	CASSLHPYEQYF	TGTGCCAGCAGCTTACACCCCTACGAGCAGTACTTC
TRBV12-3/TRBV12-4	TRBJ2-5	NA	NA	CASSLRPGRETQYF	TGTGCCAGCAGTTTAAGGCCAGGGAGAGAGACCCAGTACTTC